The entry below describes one T cell receptor beta chain. These data originate in a study of blood T cell repertoires in COVID-19. Whole-study context: Samples taken during acute and convalescent COVID-19 were collected in the United States, Italy and Spain. T cells, B-cell-depleted T cells, or PBMCs provided the cDNA or gDNA that served as material.

Original processing methods: Cell counts per sample came from amplifying reference gene primers. TCRdb's table, derived via immunoSEQ multiplex PCR, lists solely in-frame clones and lacks some. Clone size and the V and J calls come from that table; the DNA yielded D and trimming. The sample has around 620,000 clones; about nine tenths are singletons. The source material was peripheral blood. This receptor was taken from a woman aged 18 to 35 with acute or convalescent COVID-19.

CDR3: CASSFVGGDGYTF. CDR3 nucleotides: TGTGCCAGCAGTTTTGTTGGAGGGGATGGCTACACCTTC. The chain has TRBV28 and TRBJ1-2; tentative D call: TRBD1 (5 bases). Germline V gene sequence: CDR1 MDHEN, CDR2 SYDVKM. V gave up 3 bases and J gave up 6 bases, with 11 bases separating them. The CDR3 extends over 13 amino acids.